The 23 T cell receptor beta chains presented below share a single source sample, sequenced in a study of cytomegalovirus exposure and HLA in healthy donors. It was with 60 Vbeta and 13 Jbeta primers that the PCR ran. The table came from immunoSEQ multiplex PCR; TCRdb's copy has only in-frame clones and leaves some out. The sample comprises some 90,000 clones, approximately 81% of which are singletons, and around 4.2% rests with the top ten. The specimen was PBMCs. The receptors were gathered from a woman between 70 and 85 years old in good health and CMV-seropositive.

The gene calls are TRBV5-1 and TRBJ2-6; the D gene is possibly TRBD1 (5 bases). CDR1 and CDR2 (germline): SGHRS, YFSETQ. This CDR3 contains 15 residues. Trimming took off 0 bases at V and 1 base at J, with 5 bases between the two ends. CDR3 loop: CASSLDRSGANVLTF. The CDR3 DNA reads TGCGCCAGCAGCTTGGACAGGTCTGGGGCCAACGTCCTGACTTTC.

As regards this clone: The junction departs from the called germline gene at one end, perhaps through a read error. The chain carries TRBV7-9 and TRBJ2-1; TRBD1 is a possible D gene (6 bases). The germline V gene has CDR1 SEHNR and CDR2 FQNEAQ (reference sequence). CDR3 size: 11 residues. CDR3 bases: TGTGCCAGCAGCTCGACGGGACAAACGATCTTC. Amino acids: CASSSTGQTIF.

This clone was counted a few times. CDR3 coding DNA: TGTGCCAGCAACGACAGGGCATGGCAGCCCCAGCATTTT. It yields the protein CASNDRAWQPQHF. The chain is built from TRBV6-1 and TRBJ1-5; 7 bases agree with TRBD1. This CDR3 is built from 13 residues. The V gene end was trimmed by 7 bases and the J gene end by 7 bases; junction bases not matched to a gene: 7. Germline V CDR1 and CDR2: MNHNS, SASEGT.

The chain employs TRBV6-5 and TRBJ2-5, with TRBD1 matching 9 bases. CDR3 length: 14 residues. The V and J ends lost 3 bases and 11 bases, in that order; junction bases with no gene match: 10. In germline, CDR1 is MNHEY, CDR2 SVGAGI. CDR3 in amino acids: CASSYKQGAREQYF. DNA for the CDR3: TGTGCCAGCAGTTATAAACAGGGGGCGAGGGAGCAGTACTTC.

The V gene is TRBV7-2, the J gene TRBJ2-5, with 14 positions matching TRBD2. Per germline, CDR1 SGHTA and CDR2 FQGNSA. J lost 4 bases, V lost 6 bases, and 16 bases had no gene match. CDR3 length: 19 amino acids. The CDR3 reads CASRSGTSGSGGSLETQYF. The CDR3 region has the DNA TGTGCCAGCAGATCCGGGACTAGCGGGAGTGGGGGGTCGTTAGAGACCCAGTACTTC.

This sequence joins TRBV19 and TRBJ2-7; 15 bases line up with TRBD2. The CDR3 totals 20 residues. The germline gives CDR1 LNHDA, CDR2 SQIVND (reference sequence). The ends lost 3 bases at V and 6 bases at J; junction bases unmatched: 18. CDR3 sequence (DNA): TGTGCCAGTAGTATCCGGACTAGCGGGAGGGCCGCTTCATCTTCATCCGAGCAGTACTTC. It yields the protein CASSIRTSGRAASSSSEQYF.

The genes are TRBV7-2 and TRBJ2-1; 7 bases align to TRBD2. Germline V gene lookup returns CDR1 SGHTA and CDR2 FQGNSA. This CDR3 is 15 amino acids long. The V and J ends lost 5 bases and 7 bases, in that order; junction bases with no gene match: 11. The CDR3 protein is CASSIPVGRMNEQFF. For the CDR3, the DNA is TGTGCCAGCAGCATACCCGTCGGGAGGATGAATGAGCAGTTCTTC.

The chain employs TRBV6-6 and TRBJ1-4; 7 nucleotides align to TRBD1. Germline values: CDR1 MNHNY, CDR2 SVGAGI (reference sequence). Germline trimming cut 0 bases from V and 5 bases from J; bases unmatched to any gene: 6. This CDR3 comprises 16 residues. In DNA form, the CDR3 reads TGTGCCAGCAGTTACTCTCCCGGGACAGCAAATGAAAAACTGTTTTTT. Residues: CASSYSPGTANEKLFF.

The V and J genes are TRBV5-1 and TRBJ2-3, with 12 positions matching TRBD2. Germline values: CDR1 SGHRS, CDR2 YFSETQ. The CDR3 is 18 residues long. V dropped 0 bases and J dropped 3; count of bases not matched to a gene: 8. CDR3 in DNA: TGCGCCAGCAGCTTGGGTTCTAGCGGGAGGGCCTTGACAGATACGCAGTATTTT. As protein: CASSLGSSGRALTDTQYF.

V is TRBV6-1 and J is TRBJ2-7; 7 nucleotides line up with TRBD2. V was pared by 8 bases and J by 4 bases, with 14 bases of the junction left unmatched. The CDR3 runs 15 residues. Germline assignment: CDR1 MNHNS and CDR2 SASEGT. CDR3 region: CASRPGTGRQYEQYF. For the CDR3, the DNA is TGTGCCAGCCGCCCAGGGACCGGGAGGCAGTACGAGCAGTACTTC.

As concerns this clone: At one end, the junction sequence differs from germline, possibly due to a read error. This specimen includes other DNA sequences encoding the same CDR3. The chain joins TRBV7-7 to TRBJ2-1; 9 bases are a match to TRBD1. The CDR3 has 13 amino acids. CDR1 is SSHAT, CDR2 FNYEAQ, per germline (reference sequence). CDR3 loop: CASSADRGNEQFF. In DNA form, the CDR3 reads TGTGCTAGCAGCGCAGACAGGGGGAATGAGCAGTTCTTC.

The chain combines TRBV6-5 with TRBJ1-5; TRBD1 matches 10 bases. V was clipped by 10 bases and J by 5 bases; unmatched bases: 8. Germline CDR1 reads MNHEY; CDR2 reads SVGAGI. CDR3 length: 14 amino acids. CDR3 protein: CATRDRGFYQPQHF. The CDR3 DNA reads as TGTGCCACTCGGGACAGGGGATTTTATCAGCCCCAGCATTTT.

CDR3 sequence (DNA): TGTGCCAGCAGTTACGATGGGACACTCCGGGGTTACGAGCAGTACTTC. It specifies CASSYDGTLRGYEQYF. The V gene is TRBV6-5, the J gene TRBJ2-7, with D tentatively TRBD1 (6 bases). V was shortened by 2 bases and J by 4 bases, with 18 bases between the two germline ends. The CDR3 length is 16 residues. Germline V CDR1 and CDR2: MNHEY, SVGAGI.

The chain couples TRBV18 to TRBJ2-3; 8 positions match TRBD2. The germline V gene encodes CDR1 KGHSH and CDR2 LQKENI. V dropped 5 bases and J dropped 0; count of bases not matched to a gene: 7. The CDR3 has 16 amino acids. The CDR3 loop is CASSKSSGYSTDTQYF. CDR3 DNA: TGTGCCAGCTCAAAGTCTAGCGGGTACAGCACAGATACGCAGTATTTT.

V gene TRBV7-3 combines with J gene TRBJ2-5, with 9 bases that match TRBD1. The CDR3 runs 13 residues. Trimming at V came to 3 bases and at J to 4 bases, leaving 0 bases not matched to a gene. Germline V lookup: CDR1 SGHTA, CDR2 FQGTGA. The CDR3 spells CASSLDRGETQYF. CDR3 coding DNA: TGTGCCAGCAGCTTGGACAGGGGAGAGACCCAGTACTTC. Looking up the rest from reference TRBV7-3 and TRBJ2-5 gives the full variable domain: GAGVSQTPSNKVTEKGKYVELRCDPISGHTALYWYRQSLGQGPEFLIYFQGTGAADDSGLPNDRFFAVRPEGSVSTLKIQRTERGDSAVYLCASSLDRGETQYFGPGTRLLVL.

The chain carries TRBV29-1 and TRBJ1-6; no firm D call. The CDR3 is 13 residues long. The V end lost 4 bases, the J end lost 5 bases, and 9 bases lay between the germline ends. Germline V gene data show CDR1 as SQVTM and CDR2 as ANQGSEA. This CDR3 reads CSVGNSNNSPLHF. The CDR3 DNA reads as TGCAGCGTTGGAAACAGCAATAATTCACCCCTCCACTTT.

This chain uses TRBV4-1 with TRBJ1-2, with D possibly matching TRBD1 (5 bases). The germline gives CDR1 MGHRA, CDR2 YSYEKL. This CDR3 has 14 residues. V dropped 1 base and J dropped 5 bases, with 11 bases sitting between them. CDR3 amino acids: CASSQGAGIYGYTF. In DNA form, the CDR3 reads TGCGCCAGCAGCCAAGGGGCAGGGATTTATGGCTACACCTTC.

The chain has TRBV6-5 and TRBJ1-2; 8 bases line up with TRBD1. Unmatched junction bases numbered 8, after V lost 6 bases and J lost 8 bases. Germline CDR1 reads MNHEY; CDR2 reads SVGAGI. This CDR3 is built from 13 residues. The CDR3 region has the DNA TGTGCCAGCAGCCTGGGACAGGTCGGAGGCTACACCTTC. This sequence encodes CASSLGQVGGYTF.

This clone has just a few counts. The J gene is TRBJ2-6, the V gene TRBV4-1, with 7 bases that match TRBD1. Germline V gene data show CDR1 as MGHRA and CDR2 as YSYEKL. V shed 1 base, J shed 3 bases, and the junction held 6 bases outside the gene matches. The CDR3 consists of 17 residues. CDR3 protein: CASSQGKGADGANVLTF. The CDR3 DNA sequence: TGCGCCAGCAGCCAAGGAAAGGGGGCAGATGGGGCCAACGTCCTGACTTTC.

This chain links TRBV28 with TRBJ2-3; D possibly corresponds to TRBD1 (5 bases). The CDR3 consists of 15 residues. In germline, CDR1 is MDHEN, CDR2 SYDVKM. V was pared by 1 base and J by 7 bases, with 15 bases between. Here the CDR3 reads CASSLLSGRLYTQYF. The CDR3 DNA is TGTGCCAGCAGTTTATTGTCAGGGCGGCTATATACGCAGTATTTT.

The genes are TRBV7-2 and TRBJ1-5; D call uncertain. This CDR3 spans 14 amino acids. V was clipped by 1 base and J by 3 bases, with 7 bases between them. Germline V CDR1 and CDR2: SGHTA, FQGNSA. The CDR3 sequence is CASSLGGNNQPQHF. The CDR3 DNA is TGTGCCAGCAGCTTAGGTGGCAACAATCAGCCCCAGCATTTT.

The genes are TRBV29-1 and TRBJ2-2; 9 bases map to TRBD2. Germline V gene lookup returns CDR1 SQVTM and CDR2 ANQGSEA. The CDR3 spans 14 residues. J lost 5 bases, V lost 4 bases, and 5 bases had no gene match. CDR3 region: CSVVAGGYTGELFF. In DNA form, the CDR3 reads TGCAGCGTTGTCGCGGGAGGGTATACCGGGGAGCTGTTTTTT.

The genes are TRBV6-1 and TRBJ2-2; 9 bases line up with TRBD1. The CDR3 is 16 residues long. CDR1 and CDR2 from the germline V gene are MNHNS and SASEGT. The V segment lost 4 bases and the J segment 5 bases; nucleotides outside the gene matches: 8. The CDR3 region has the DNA TGTGCCAGCAGTGCATCCCCGGGACAGGGAACCGGGGAGCTGTTTTTT. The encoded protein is CASSASPGQGTGELFF.